The 32 T cell receptor beta chains reported below all come from one sample, sequenced in a study of cytomegalovirus exposure and HLA in healthy donors (dated by TCRdb to about 2017). The library came from the immunoSEQ multiplex PCR assay. A mixture of 60 forward primers for TCR Vbeta segments and 13 reverse primers for TCR Jbeta segments was used in the multiplex PCR. Entries here come from immuneACCESS through TCRdb and include only in-frame sequences with V and J called. Some clones fail to appear in such tables; in the studies checked, an unresolved V gene covers under half of the shortfall, and the cause of the remainder is unknown. This sample lists 100,000 or so clones; 79% were detected once. The biggest ten clones account for 4.1% of the sample. Material: PBMCs. All receptors derive from a female donor in good health and CMV-seropositive.

A word on this clone: Germline is not matched at one junction end, which may reflect a read error. This sequence joins TRBV7-9 and TRBJ2-1; TRBD1 matches at 11 bases. This CDR3 spans 17 amino acids. Germline CDR1 is SEHNR and CDR2 is FQNEAQ (reference sequence). DNA for the CDR3: TGTTCCAGCAGCTTATATGCGGGACAGGGGGGATTAAATGAGCAGTTCTTC. It specifies CSSSLYAGQGGLNEQFF.

The chain couples TRBV18 to TRBJ1-1; 7 nucleotides match TRBD1. This CDR3 spans 16 amino acids. Losses at the gene ends were 5 bases for V and 4 bases for J; bases not matched to a gene: 13. The V gene's germline CDR1 is KGHSH and CDR2 LQKENI. The CDR3 reads CASSAGQVRLGTEAFF. CDR3 DNA sequence: TGTGCCAGCTCAGCAGGACAGGTTAGGTTGGGCACTGAAGCTTTCTTT. Supplemented by reference TRBV18 and TRBJ1-1, the full variable domain reads NAGVMQNPRHLVRRRGQEARLRCSPMKGHSHVYWYRQLPEEGLKFMVYLQKENIIDESGMPKERFSAEFPKEGPSILRIQQVVRGDSAAYFCASSAGQVRLGTEAFFGQGTRLTVV.

The chain couples TRBV6-5 to TRBJ1-1; D is perhaps TRBD1 (6 bases). CDR1 and CDR2 from the germline V gene are MNHEY and SVGAGI. CDR3 length equals 12 residues. Trimming took off 6 bases at V and 7 bases at J, with 12 bases between the two ends. CDR3 protein: CASRTYRDEAFF. DNA for the CDR3: TGTGCCAGCAGAACGTACAGGGATGAAGCTTTCTTT.

V and J are TRBV7-2 and TRBJ2-5; 8 nucleotides line up with TRBD1. Gene TRBJ2-7 matches the end of the DNA better, so the J call may be wrong. Germline lookup yields CDR1 SGHTA and CDR2 FQGNSA. The CDR3 covers 17 residues. For the CDR3, the DNA is TGTGCCAGCAGCTTATCCCTTCAGGGGGCGTCTTCCTACGAGCAGTACTTC. Protein: CASSLSLQGASSYEQYF.

A few counts support this clone. The V gene is TRBV5-1, the J gene TRBJ2-1; 13 nucleotides align to TRBD2. Trimming at V came to 0 bases and at J to 6 bases, leaving 3 bases not matched to a gene. The CDR3 runs to 16 residues. CDR1 is SGHRS, CDR2 YFSETQ, per germline. The CDR3 is CASSLAGLAGANEQFF. CDR3 coding DNA: TGCGCCAGCAGCTTGGCCGGACTAGCGGGAGCCAATGAGCAGTTCTTC.

This chain joins TRBV11-3 and TRBJ2-2; tentatively, D is TRBD2 (5 bases). Germline V gene lookup returns CDR1 SGHNT and CDR2 YENEEA. Trimming left V 0 bases short and J 6 bases short, with 11 bases between. The CDR3 length is 15 residues. The CDR3 protein is CASSLDPTGAGELFF. The DNA for the CDR3 is TGTGCCAGCAGCTTAGATCCAACCGGGGCCGGGGAGCTGTTTTTT.

The rearrangement joins TRBV7-2 to TRBJ1-1, with TRBD1 matching 7 bases. Trimming at V came to 5 bases and at J to 5 bases, leaving 8 bases not matched to a gene. The CDR3 is made up of 14 amino acids. CDR1 SGHTA and CDR2 FQGNSA come from the germline V gene. The CDR3 DNA follows: TGTGCCAGCAGCCAAGACAGGGTATCAACTGAAGCTTTCTTT. Encoded protein: CASSQDRVSTEAFF. The whole variable domain, filled in from reference TRBV7-2 and TRBJ1-1, reads GAGVSQSPSNKVTEKGKDVELRCDPISGHTALYWYRQSLGQGLEFLIYFQGNSAPDKSGLPSDRFSAERTGGSVSTLTIQRTQQEDSAVYLCASSQDRVSTEAFFGQGTRLTVV.

V gene TRBV7-6 combines with J gene TRBJ2-5, with D possibly TRBD2 on 6 matching bases. This CDR3 is built from 13 residues. Germline CDR1 and CDR2: SGHVS and FNYEAQ. Between the trimmed V and J ends, which lost 4 bases and 5 bases, there was a span of 11 bases. The CDR3 DNA is TGTGCCAGCAGCTCCCTTGGGGGGGAGACCCAGTACTTC. This sequence encodes CASSSLGGETQYF.

This chain's CDR3 is CSVEGPGMGETQYF. The CDR3 DNA sequence: TGCAGCGTTGAAGGGCCGGGTATGGGAGAGACCCAGTACTTC. The chain employs TRBV29-1 and TRBJ2-5, with D unresolved. The CDR3 is made up of 14 amino acids. Looked up from germline, CDR1 is SQVTM and CDR2 is ANQGSEA. V was shortened by 1 base and J by 4 bases, with 13 bases between the two germline ends.

V is TRBV5-4 and J is TRBJ1-2; TRBD1 aligns across 8 bases. The germline gives CDR1 SGHNT, CDR2 YYREEE (reference sequence). Germline trimming cut 3 bases from V and 1 base from J; bases unmatched to any gene: 5. The CDR3 covers 15 residues. The CDR3 spells CASSSGRGLNYGYTF. CDR3 in DNA: TGTGCCAGCAGCTCCGGCAGGGGGCTTAACTATGGCTACACCTTC.

The chain carries TRBV5-1 and TRBJ2-7; 8 bases align to TRBD2. This CDR3 comprises 13 residues. Germline lookup yields CDR1 SGHRS and CDR2 YFSETQ. The J segment lost 7 bases and the V segment lost 0 bases, leaving 3 bases of the junction unmatched. CDR3 in amino acids: CASSLAPGGEQYF. The CDR3 DNA follows: TGCGCCAGCAGCTTGGCCCCGGGGGGGGAGCAGTACTTC.

A single count supports this clone. The chain employs TRBV5-4 and TRBJ2-1; TRBD2 matches at 9 bases. The V segment lost 0 bases and the J segment 8 bases; nucleotides outside the gene matches: 6. Looked up from germline, CDR1 is SGHNT and CDR2 is YYREEE (reference sequence). There are 15 residues in the CDR3. CDR3 in amino acids: CASSLGREGPHEQFF. CDR3 DNA sequence: TGTGCCAGCAGCTTGGGGCGGGAGGGCCCCCATGAGCAGTTCTTC. Full variable domain (rest looked up from reference TRBV5-4 and TRBJ2-1): ETGVTQSPTHLIKTRGQQVTLRCSSQSGHNTVSWYQQALGQGPQFIFQYYREEENGRGNFPPRFSGLQFPNYSSELNVNALELDDSALYLCASSLGREGPHEQFFGPGTRLTVL.

This rearrangement joins TRBV6-6 to TRBJ1-5, with 8 bases that match TRBD1. Germline V gene data show CDR1 as MNHNY and CDR2 as SVGAGI (reference sequence). V was clipped by 8 bases and J by 5 bases; unmatched bases: 14. CDR3 size: 16 residues. The CDR3 here is CASRTIAQGGHQPQHF. For the CDR3, the DNA is TGTGCCAGCCGAACAATCGCACAGGGGGGCCATCAGCCCCAGCATTTT.

V gene TRBV9 combines with J gene TRBJ1-3, with a weak D call TRBD1 (6 bases). This CDR3 region has 16 residues. Germline CDR1 SGDLS, CDR2 YYNGEE. The germline V and J ends were trimmed by 1 base and 4 bases, with 15 bases remaining between them. The CDR3: CASSVSDLTGGNTIYF. The CDR3 DNA reads TGTGCCAGCAGCGTATCCGATTTGACAGGAGGAAACACCATATATTTT.

This chain uses TRBV7-9 with TRBJ1-4; TRBD1 matches at 7 bases. The CDR3 length is 15 residues. Germline V gene data show CDR1 as SEHNR and CDR2 as FQNEAQ (reference sequence). With 8 bases clipped from V and 8 bases from J, the junction kept 14 bases outside the gene matches. CDR3 region: CASAFGQGEKEKLFF. CDR3 nucleotides: TGTGCCAGCGCTTTCGGCCAGGGGGAGAAGGAAAAACTGTTTTTT.

This rearrangement joins TRBV15 to TRBJ2-7; TRBD2 matches 8 bases. The CDR3 extends over 13 amino acids. V was clipped by 6 bases and J by 4 bases; unmatched bases: 5. Germline V gene lookup returns CDR1 LNHNV and CDR2 YYDKDF (reference sequence). The CDR3 region has the DNA TGTGCCACCAGTAGCGGGAATTCGTACGAGCAGTACTTC. Amino acids: CATSSGNSYEQYF.

The chain employs TRBV4-1 and TRBJ2-1, with 11 bases fitting TRBD1. The germline gives CDR1 MGHRA, CDR2 YSYEKL. Unmatched junction bases numbered 14, after V lost 3 bases and J lost 7 bases. This CDR3 comprises 18 residues. CDR3 residues: CASSQSLWRTGGRNEQFF. Here the CDR3 DNA reads TGCGCCAGCAGCCAGTCCCTGTGGCGGACAGGGGGCAGGAATGAGCAGTTCTTC.

About this clone itself: Other nucleotide sequences in the sample specify the same CDR3. J is TRBJ2-5 and V is TRBV7-2; D gene unclear. Trimming shortened V by 0 bases and J by 1 base, and 6 bases separated the two germline ends. Germline CDR1 is SGHTA and CDR2 is FQGNSA. This CDR3 contains 14 residues. The CDR3 region is CASSLAAVQETQYF. In nucleotides, the CDR3 is TGTGCCAGCAGCTTAGCGGCCGTCCAAGAGACCCAGTACTTC.

The rearrangement uses TRBV4-1 and TRBJ2-1; 9 nucleotides line up with TRBD2. V lost 3 bases and J lost 2; bases outside the gene matches: 8. This CDR3 is built from 17 residues. Germline values: CDR1 MGHRA, CDR2 YSYEKL. CDR3 in amino acids: CASSQGIGGGAYNEQFF. The CDR3 bases are TGCGCCAGCAGCCAGGGCATTGGCGGGGGGGCCTACAATGAGCAGTTCTTC.

The V and J genes are TRBV2 and TRBJ2-2, with D possibly being TRBD1 (5 bases). V dropped 7 bases and J dropped 3 bases, with 9 bases sitting between them. From germline, CDR1 is SNHLY and CDR2 FYNNEI. The CDR3 is 13 residues long. DNA of the CDR3: TGTGCCAGCACCGACAGTTACACCGGGGAGCTGTTTTTT. This codes for CASTDSYTGELFF.

V gene TRBV5-1 combines with J gene TRBJ2-2; 8 bases are a match to TRBD2. This CDR3 has 19 residues. Germline assignment: CDR1 SGHRS and CDR2 YFSETQ. The ends lost 4 bases at V and 6 bases at J; junction bases unmatched: 20. The CDR3 here is CASSTEGIAGFLGAGELFF. The CDR3 DNA sequence: TGCGCCAGCAGCACGGAGGGTATAGCGGGATTTCTAGGCGCCGGGGAGCTGTTTTTT.

The chain is built from TRBV7-2 and TRBJ1-1; D is uncertain. CDR1 and CDR2 (germline): SGHTA, FQGNSA. This CDR3 is 14 amino acids long. V was cut by 1 base and J by 2 bases, with 8 bases left in between. The CDR3 sequence: CASSLDNRNTEAFF. The CDR3 DNA sequence: TGTGCCAGCAGCTTAGACAACCGTAACACTGAAGCTTTCTTT.

The chain recombines TRBV5-5 with TRBJ1-6; the match to TRBD1 covers 10 bases. The CDR3 has 16 residues. The germline CDR1 and CDR2 sequences are SGHKS and YYEKEE (reference sequence). V shed 4 bases, J shed 7 bases, and the junction held 8 bases outside the gene matches. This CDR3 is CASSRAGTGENSPLHF. As DNA, the CDR3 is TGTGCCAGCAGCAGAGCCGGGACAGGGGAAAATTCACCCCTCCACTTT.

The chain carries TRBV4-1 and TRBJ2-7, with 13 bases aligning to TRBD2. This CDR3 spans 15 amino acids. Trimming cost V 4 bases and J 5 bases; bases outside gene matches: 5. Per the germline V gene, CDR1 is MGHRA and CDR2 is YSYEKL. The CDR3 nucleotides are TGCGCCAGCAGCCCCCACGGACTAGCGGGGGACGAGCAGTACTTC. This codes for CASSPHGLAGDEQYF.

This chain links TRBV29-1 with TRBJ1-4; 9 bases align to TRBD1. CDR3 length: 14 amino acids. Losses at the gene ends were 7 bases for V and 8 bases for J; bases not matched to a gene: 11. Per germline, CDR1 SQVTM and CDR2 ANQGSEA. The CDR3: CSATSGTGNEKLFF. For the CDR3, the DNA is TGCAGCGCTACTTCCGGGACAGGGAACGAAAAACTGTTTTTT.

This clone was seen only a few times. This sequence joins TRBV4-1 and TRBJ1-1; 8 bases are shared with TRBD1. From germline, CDR1 is MGHRA and CDR2 YSYEKL. The CDR3 has 17 residues. The ends lost 1 base at V and 3 bases at J; junction bases unmatched: 10. CDR3 bases: TGCGCCAGCAGCCAAGTGTCATTAGGACAGGGTCACACTGAAGCTTTCTTT. As protein: CASSQVSLGQGHTEAFF.

This clone appeared once. CDR3: CSVPDRGTLYEQFF. The CDR3 DNA follows: TGCAGCGTCCCGGACAGGGGGACCCTGTATGAGCAGTTCTTC. This chain joins TRBV29-1 and TRBJ2-1, with 10 bases lining up with TRBD1. The CDR3 has 14 residues. V lost 6 bases and J lost 8; bases outside the gene matches: 10. The germline gives CDR1 SQVTM, CDR2 ANQGSEA.

V usage is TRBV28 and J usage is TRBJ2-2; D gene unclear. Trimming pared 4 bases from V and 7 bases from J, leaving 10 bases between. The germline V gene has CDR1 MDHEN and CDR2 SYDVKM. The CDR3 totals 13 residues. CDR3 coding DNA: TGTGCCAGCAGTTCCGGTCCAATCGGGGAGCTGTTTTTT. It specifies CASSSGPIGELFF. The full variable domain, rest sourced from reference TRBV28 and TRBJ2-2, is DVKVTQSSRYLVKRTGEKVFLECVQDMDHENMFWYRQDPGLGLRLIYFSYDVKMKEKGDIPEGYSVSREKKERFSLILESASTNQTSMYLCASSSGPIGELFFGEGSRLTVL.

This clone was observed a few times. The J gene is TRBJ1-2, the V gene TRBV6-5, with a tentative D call TRBD1 (6 bases). V was trimmed by 5 bases and J by 5 bases, leaving 15 bases between them. CDR3 size: 14 residues. Germline V CDR1 and CDR2: MNHEY, SVGAGI. CDR3 amino acids: CASSGRGVGYGYTF. DNA for the CDR3: TGTGCCAGCAGTGGCAGGGGAGTCGGATATGGCTACACCTTC.

This chain connects TRBV6-5 to TRBJ1-1, with 8 bases aligning to TRBD1. The CDR3 extends over 13 amino acids. CDR1 is MNHEY and CDR2 is SVGAGI in the germline V gene. The V segment lost 4 bases and the J segment 5 bases; nucleotides outside the gene matches: 3. The CDR3 sequence: CASSFTGGTEAFF. The CDR3 DNA reads TGTGCCAGCAGTTTTACAGGGGGAACTGAAGCTTTCTTT.

J is TRBJ2-6 and V is TRBV18; maybe TRBD1 (5 bases). The CDR3 runs to 16 residues. CDR1 is KGHSH, CDR2 LQKENI, per germline. Trimming pared 2 bases from V and 0 bases from J, leaving 8 bases between. This CDR3 is CASSPRQSSGANVLTF. The CDR3 nucleotides read TGTGCCAGCTCACCAAGACAGTCCTCTGGGGCCAACGTCCTGACTTTC.

This chain uses TRBV20-1 with TRBJ1-2, with no clear D. Germline V gene data show CDR1 as DFQATT and CDR2 as SNEGSKA (reference sequence). The CDR3 covers 11 residues. The ends were cut back, 1 base at V and 7 bases at J, with 7 bases in the middle. DNA for the CDR3: TGCAGTGCTAGAGTGGAGGCTGGCTACACCTTC. It codes for CSARVEAGYTF.